This record concerns one T cell receptor beta chain sequence. This sample was taken from a study of blood T cell repertoires in COVID-19. At the level of the study: Acute and convalescent COVID-19 samples came from the United States, Italy and Spain.

The CDR3 contains 18 residues. CDR1 is MDHEN and CDR2 is SYDVKM in the germline V gene. Germline trimming cut 6 bases from V and 4 bases from J; bases unmatched to any gene: 14. In the source study's methods: Using reference gene primer amplification, nucleated cell counts were estimated. Libraries were prepared by immunoSEQ multiplex PCR; TCRdb keeps only in-frame clonotypes and omits some of them. V and J calls plus clone size are reproduced from that table; the DNA served to infer D and trimming. The table shows around 180,000 clones, with about four fifths occurring only once. The sequenced sample consisted of PBMCs or T cells enriched from blood (not recorded which). The receptor comes from a man aged 50 to 59 who had recovered from COVID-19. The chain is built from TRBV28 and TRBJ2-6; TRBD2 matches at 8 bases. CDR3 residues: CASSSPRAGAKGANVLTF. CDR3 bases: TGTGCCAGCAGCTCTCCCCGAGCGGGGGCGAAAGGGGCCAACGTCCTGACTTTC.